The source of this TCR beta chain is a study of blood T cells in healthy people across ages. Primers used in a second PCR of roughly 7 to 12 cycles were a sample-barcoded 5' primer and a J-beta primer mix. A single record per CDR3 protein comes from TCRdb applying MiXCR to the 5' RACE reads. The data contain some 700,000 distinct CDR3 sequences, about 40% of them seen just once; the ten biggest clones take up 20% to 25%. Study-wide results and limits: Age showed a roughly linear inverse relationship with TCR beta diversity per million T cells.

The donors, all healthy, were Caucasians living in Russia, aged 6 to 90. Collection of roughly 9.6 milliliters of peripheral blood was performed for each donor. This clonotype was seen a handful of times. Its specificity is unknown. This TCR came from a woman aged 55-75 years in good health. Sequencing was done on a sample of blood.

This CDR3 reads CASSLGDRNNEQFF. CDR3 bases: TGTGCCAGCAGTTTAGGGGACAGAAACAATGAGCAGTTCTTC. V is TRBV27 and J is TRBJ2-1; the match to TRBD1 covers 7 bases. Germline V gene data show CDR1 as MNHEY and CDR2 as SMNVEV (reference sequence). V lost 2 bases and J lost 5; bases outside the gene matches: 3. The CDR3 spans 14 residues.